Reported below is one T cell receptor beta chain. The antigen remains unidentified. The source of the sample is a study of graft-versus-host responses after intestinal transplantation. The CDR3 is 18 amino acids. The V and J ends lost 2 bases and 1 base, in that order; junction bases with no gene match: 6. The germline V gene has CDR1 SGHRS and CDR2 YFSETQ. Assay used: immunoSEQ multiplex PCR; TCRdb lists only in-frame clones, some missing. The table lists just over 95,000 clones, 92% of them singletons. The TCR originated in a human donor who received an intestinal transplant. The V gene is TRBV5-1, the J gene TRBJ2-6, with 10 bases aligning to TRBD1. This sample comprised unstimulated CD4+ T cells sorted from spleen or lymph node cells, obtained before intestinal transplant. The chain's CDR3 is CASSLSGQGTSGANVLTF. In DNA form, the CDR3 reads TGCGCCAGCAGCTTATCGGGACAGGGGACTTCTGGGGCCAACGTCCTGACTTTC. The whole variable domain, filled in from reference TRBV5-1 and TRBJ2-6, reads KAGVTQTPRYLIKTRGQQVTLSCSPISGHRSVSWYQQTPGQGLQFLFEYFSETQRNKGNFPGRFSGRQFSNSRSEMNVSTLELGDSALYLCASSLSGQGTSGANVLTFGAGSRLTVL.